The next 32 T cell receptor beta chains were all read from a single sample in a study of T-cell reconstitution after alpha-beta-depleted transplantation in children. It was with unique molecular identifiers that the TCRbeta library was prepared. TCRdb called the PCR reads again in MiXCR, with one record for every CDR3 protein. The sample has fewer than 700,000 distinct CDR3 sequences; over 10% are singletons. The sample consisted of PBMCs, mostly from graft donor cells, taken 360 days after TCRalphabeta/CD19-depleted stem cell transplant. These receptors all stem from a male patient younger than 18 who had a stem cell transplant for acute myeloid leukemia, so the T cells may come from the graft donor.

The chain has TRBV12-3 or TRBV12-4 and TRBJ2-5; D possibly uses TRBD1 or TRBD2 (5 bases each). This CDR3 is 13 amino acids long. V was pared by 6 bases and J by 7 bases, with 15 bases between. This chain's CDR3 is CASSPGARGTQYF. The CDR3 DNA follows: TGTGCCAGCAGCCCCGGGGCTAGGGGGACCCAGTACTTC.

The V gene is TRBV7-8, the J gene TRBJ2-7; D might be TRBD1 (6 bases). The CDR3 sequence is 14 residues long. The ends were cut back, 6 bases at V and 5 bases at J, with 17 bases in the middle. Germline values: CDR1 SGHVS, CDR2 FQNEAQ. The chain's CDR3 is CASSHKQGNDEQYF. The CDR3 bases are TGTGCCAGCAGTCACAAGCAGGGGAACGACGAGCAGTACTTC. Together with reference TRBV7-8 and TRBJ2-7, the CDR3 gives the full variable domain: GAGVSQSPRYKVAKRGQDVALRCDPISGHVSLFWYQQALGQGPEFLTYFQNEAQLDKSGLPSDRFFAERPEGSVSTLKIQRTQQEDSAVYLCASSHKQGNDEQYFGPGTRLTVT.

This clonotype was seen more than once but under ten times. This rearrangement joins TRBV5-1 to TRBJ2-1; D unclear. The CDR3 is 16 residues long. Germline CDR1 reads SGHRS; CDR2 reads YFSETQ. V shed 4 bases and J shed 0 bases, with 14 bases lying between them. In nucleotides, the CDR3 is TGCGCCAGCAGCCCCCGGCTAGAGATCTCCTACAATGAGCAGTTCTTC. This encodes CASSPRLEISYNEQFF.

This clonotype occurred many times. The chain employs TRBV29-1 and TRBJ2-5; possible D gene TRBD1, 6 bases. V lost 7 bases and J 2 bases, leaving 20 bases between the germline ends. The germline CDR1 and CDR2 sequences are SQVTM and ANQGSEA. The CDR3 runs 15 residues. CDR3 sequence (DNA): TGCAGCGCTAAACCGGGACACTACAAACAAGAGACCCAGTACTTC. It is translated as CSAKPGHYKQETQYF.

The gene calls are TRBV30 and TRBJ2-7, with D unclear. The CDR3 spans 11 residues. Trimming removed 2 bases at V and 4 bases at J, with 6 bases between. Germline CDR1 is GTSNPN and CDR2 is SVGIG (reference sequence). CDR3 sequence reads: CAWSKEYEQYF. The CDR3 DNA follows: TGTGCCTGGAGTAAGGAATACGAGCAGTACTTC.

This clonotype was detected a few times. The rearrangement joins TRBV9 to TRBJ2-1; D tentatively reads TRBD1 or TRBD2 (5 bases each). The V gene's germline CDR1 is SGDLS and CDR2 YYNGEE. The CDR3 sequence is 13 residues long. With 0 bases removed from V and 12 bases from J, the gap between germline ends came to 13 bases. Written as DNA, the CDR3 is TGTGCCAGCAGCGTAGCTAAGGGGACGAGGCAGTTCTTC. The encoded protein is CASSVAKGTRQFF.

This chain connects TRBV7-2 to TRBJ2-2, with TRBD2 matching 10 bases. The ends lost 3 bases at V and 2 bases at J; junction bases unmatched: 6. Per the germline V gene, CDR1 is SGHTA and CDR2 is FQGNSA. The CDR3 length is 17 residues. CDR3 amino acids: CASSFARTSGNTGELFF. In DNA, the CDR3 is TGTGCCAGCAGCTTCGCTAGGACTAGCGGAAACACCGGGGAGCTGTTTTTT.

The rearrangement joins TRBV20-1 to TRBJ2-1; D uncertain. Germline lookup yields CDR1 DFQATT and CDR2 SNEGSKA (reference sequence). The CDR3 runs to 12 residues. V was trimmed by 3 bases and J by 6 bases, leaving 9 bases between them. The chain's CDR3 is CSASFGINEQFF. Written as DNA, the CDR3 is TGCAGTGCTAGTTTTGGTATCAATGAGCAGTTCTTC.

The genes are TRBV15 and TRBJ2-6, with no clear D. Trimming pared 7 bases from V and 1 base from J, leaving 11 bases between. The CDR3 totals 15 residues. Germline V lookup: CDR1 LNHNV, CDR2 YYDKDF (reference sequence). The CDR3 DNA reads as TGTGCCACCATTCAGACCTCTTCTGGGGCCAACGTCCTGACTTTC. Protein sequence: CATIQTSSGANVLTF.

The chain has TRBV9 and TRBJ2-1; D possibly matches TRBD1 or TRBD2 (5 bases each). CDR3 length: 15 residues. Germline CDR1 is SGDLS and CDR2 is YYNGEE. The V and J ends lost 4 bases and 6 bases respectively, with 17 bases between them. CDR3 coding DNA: TGTGCCAGCAGCCCCCGGGATGTTGGGGGCAATGAGCAGTTCTTC. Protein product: CASSPRDVGGNEQFF.

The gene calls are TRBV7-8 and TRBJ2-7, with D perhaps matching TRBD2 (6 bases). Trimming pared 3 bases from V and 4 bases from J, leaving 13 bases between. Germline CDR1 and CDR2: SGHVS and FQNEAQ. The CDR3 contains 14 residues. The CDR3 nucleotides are TGTGCCAGCAGCTTCCGGGACTCCAAGTACGAGCAGTACTTC. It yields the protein CASSFRDSKYEQYF.

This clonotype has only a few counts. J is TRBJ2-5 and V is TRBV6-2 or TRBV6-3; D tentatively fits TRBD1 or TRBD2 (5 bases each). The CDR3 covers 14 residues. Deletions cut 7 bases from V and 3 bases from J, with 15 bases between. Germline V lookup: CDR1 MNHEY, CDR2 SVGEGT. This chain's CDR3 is CASNRGTPKETQYF. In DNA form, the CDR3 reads TGTGCCAGCAACCGAGGGACCCCGAAAGAGACCCAGTACTTC.

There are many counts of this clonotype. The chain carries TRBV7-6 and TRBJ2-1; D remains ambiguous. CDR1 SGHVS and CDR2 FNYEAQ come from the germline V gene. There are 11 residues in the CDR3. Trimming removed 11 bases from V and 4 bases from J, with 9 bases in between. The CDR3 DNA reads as TGTGCCGTAAACCGGTACAATGAGCAGTTCTTC. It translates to CAVNRYNEQFF.

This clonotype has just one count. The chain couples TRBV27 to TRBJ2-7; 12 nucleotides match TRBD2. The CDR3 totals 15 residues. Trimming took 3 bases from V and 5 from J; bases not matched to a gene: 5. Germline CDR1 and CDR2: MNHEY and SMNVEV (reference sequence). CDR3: CASSFGLAGSHEQYF. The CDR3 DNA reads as TGTGCCAGCAGTTTCGGACTAGCGGGATCCCACGAGCAGTACTTC.

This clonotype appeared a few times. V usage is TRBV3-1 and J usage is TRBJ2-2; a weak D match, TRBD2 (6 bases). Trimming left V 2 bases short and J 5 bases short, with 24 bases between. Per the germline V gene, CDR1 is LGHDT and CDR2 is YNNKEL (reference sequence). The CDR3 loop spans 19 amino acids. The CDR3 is CASSQPFHPGRLITGELFF. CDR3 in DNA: TGTGCCAGCAGCCAACCTTTCCACCCTGGGAGGTTAATAACCGGGGAGCTGTTTTTT.

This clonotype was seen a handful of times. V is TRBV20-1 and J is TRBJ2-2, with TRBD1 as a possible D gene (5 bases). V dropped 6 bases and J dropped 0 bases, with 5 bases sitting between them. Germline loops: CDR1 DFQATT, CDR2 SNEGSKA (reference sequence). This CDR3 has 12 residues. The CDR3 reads CSATANTGELFF. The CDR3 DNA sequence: TGCAGTGCGACAGCGAACACCGGGGAGCTGTTTTTT.

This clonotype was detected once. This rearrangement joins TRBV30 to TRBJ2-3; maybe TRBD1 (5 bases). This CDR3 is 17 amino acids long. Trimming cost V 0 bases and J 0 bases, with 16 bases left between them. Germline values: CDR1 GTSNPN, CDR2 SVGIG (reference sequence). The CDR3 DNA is TGTGCCTGGAGTGTACAAGGGGCAGGCCTTAGCACAGATACGCAGTATTTT. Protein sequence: CAWSVQGAGLSTDTQYF.

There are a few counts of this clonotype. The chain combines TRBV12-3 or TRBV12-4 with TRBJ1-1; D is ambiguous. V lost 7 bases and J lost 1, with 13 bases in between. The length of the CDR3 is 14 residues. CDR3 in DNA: TGTGCCAGCACCCCCTTGGGCTCGAACACTGAAGCTTTCTTT. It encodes CASTPLGSNTEAFF.

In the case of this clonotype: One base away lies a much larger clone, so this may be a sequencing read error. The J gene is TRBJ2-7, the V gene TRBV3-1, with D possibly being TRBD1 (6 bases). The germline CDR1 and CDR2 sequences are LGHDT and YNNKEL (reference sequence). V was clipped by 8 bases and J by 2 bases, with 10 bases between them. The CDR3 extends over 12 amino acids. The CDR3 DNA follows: TGTGCCAGCGGGTGGGGGCCCTACGAGCAGTACTTC. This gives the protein CASGWGPYEQYF.

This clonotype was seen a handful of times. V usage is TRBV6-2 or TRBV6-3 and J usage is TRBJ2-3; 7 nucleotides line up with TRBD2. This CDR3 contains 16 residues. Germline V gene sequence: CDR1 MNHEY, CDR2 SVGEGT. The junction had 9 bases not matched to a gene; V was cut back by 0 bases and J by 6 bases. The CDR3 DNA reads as TGTGCCAGCAGTTACTCGTCCCTAGCGGCTCGGGATACGCAGTATTTT. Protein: CASSYSSLAARDTQYF.

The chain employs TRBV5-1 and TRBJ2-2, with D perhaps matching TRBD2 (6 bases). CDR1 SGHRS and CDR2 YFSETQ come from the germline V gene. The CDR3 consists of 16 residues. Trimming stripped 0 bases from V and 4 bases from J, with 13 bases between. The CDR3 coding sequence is TGCGCCAGCAGCTTGGATCCGGGAGACCCCACCGGGGAGCTGTTTTTT. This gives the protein CASSLDPGDPTGELFF. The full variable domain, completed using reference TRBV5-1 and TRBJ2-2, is KAGVTQTPRYLIKTRGQQVTLSCSPISGHRSVSWYQQTPGQGLQFLFEYFSETQRNKGNFPGRFSGRQFSNSRSEMNVSTLELGDSALYLCASSLDPGDPTGELFFGEGSRLTVL.

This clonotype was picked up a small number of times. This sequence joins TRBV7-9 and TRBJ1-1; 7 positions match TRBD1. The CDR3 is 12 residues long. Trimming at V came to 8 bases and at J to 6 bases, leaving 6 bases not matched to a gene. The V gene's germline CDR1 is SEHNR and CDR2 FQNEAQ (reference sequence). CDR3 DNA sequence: TGTGCCAGCGGCACAGGGGCCTCTGAAGCTTTCTTT. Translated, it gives CASGTGASEAFF.

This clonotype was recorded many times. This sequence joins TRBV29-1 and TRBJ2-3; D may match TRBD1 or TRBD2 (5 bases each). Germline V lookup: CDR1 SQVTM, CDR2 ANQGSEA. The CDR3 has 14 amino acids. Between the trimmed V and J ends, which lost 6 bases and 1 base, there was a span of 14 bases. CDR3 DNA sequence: TGCAGCGTCGACCGGGACCTACGCACAGATACGCAGTATTTT. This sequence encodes CSVDRDLRTDTQYF.

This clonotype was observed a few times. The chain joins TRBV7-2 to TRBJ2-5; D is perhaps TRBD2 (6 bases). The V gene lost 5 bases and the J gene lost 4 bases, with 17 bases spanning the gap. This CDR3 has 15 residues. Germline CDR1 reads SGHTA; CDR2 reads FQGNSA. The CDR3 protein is CASSLRGRHGETQYF. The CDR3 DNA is TGTGCCAGCAGCCTCCGGGGGAGGCATGGAGAGACCCAGTACTTC.

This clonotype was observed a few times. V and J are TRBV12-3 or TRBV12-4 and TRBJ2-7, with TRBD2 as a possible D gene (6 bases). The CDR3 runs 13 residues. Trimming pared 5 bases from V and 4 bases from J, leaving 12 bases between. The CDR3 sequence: CASSIVGGYEQYF. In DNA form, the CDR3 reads TGTGCCAGCAGTATAGTAGGAGGGTACGAGCAGTACTTC.

The CDR3 loop is CAWSHGQADSPLHF. Written as DNA, the CDR3 is TGTGCCTGGAGTCACGGACAAGCGGATTCACCCCTCCACTTT. The rearrangement links TRBV30 to TRBJ1-6; a possible D gene is TRBD1 (5 bases). The V end was cut by 2 bases, the J end by 8 bases, with 13 bases between. Germline assignment: CDR1 GTSNPN and CDR2 SVGIG (reference sequence). The CDR3 has 14 residues.

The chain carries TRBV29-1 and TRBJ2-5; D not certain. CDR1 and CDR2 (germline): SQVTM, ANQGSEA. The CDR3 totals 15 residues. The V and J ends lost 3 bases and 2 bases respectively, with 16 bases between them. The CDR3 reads CSVDGRTAPQETQYF. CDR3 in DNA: TGCAGCGTTGACGGTCGAACGGCCCCGCAAGAGACCCAGTACTTC.

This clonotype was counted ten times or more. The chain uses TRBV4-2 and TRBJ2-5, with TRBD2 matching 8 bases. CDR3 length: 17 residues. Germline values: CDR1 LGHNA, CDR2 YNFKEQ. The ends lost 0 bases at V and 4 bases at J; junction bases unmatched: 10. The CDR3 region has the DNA TGTGCCAGCAGCCAAGACCGCGGGCTAGCGGGTTTAGAGACCCAGTACTTC. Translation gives CASSQDRGLAGLETQYF.

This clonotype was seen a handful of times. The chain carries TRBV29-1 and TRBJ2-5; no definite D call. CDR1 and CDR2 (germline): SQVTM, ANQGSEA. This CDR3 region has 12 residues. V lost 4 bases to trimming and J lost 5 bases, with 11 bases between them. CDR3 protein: CSVVRVGETQYF. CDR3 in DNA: TGCAGCGTTGTACGTGTCGGGGAGACCCAGTACTTC.

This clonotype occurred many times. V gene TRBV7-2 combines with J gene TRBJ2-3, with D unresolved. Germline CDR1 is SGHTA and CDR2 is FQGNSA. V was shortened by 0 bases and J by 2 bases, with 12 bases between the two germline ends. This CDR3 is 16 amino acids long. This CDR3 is CASSLAGGGSTDTQYF. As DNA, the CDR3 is TGTGCCAGCAGCTTAGCTGGCGGTGGTTCCACAGATACGCAGTATTTT. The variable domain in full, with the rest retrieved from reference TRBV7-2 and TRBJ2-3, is GAGVSQSPSNKVTEKGKDVELRCDPISGHTALYWYRQSLGQGLEFLIYFQGNSAPDKSGLPSDRFSAERTGGSVSTLTIQRTQQEDSAVYLCASSLAGGGSTDTQYFGPGTRLTVL.

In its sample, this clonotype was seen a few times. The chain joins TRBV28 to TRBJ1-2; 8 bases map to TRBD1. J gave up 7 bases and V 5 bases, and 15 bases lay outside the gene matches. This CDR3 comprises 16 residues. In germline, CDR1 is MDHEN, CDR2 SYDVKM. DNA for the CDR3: TGTGCCAGCAGTCAGAGTTTAGGACAGGGATCATTTGGCTACACCTTC. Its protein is CASSQSLGQGSFGYTF.

This CDR3 reads CASSFSGPHDEQFF. In DNA, the CDR3 is TGTGCCAGCAGTTTTTCAGGGCCCCATGATGAGCAGTTCTTC. The chain couples TRBV27 to TRBJ2-1; TRBD1 is a possible D gene (5 bases). Trimming removed 3 bases at V and 8 bases at J, with 14 bases between. CDR1 MNHEY and CDR2 SMNVEV come from the germline V gene (reference sequence). The CDR3 has 14 amino acids.